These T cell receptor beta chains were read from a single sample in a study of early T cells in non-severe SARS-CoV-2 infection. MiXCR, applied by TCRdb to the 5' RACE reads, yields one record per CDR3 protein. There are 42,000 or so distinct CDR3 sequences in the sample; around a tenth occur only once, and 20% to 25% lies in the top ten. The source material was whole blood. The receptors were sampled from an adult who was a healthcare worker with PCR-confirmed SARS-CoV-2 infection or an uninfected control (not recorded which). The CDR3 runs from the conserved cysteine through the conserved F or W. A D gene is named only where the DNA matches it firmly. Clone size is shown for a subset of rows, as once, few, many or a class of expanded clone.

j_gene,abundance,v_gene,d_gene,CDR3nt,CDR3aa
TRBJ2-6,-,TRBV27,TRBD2,TGTGCCAGCAGTCGATTGGGACTAGCGGCAGGGGGGGCCAACGTCCTGACTTTC,CASSRLGLAAGGANVLTF
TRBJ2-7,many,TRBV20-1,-,TGCAGTGCTAGAGATCACGTAGGGAAACGCGAGCAGTACTTC,CSARDHVGKREQYF
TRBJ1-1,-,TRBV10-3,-,TGTGCCATCCAAGTAGGGAATGGGTACACTGAAGCTTTCTTT,CAIQVGNGYTEAFF
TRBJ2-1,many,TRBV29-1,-,TGCAGCGTTGATAGGGGCAGCTCCTACAATGAGCAGTTCTTC,CSVDRGSSYNEQFF
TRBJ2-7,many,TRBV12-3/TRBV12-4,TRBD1,TGTGCCAGCAGTTCACGAAGACAGGGTAATCCCGAGCAGTACTTC,CASSSRRQGNPEQYF
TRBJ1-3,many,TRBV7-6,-,TGTGCCAGCAGCTTAGGGGGTGGAAACACCATATATTTT,CASSLGGGNTIYF
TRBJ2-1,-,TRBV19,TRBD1,TGTGCCAGTAGTATAGCGACAGGGGAACACACCGATGAGCAGTTCTTC,CASSIATGEHTDEQFF
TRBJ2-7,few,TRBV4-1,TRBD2,TGCGCCAGCAGCCAGCTAGCGGGATTGTACGAGCAGTACTTC,CASSQLAGLYEQYF
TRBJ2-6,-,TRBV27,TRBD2,TGTGCCAGCAGACCCACTAGCGGGAACTCTGGGGCCAACGTCCTGACTTTC,CASRPTSGNSGANVLTF
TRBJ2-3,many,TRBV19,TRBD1,TGTGCCAGTAGTGGATTTTCTACGGACAGGCCAAAAGATACGCAGTATTTT,CASSGFSTDRPKDTQYF
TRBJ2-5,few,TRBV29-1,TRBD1,TGCAGCGTCCGACAGGGACCAGAAGAGACCCAGTACTTC,CSVRQGPEETQYF
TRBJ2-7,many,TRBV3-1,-,TGTGCCAGCGGTCCGGGGTCCGGACAGTACGAGCAGTACTTC,CASGPGSGQYEQYF
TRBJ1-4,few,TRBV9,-,TGTGCCAGCAGCGTAGCTACCGGTGAAAAACTGTTTTTT,CASSVATGEKLFF
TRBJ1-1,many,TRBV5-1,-,TGCGCCACCCGGCCCGCCGCGGACACTGAAGCTTTCTTT,CATRPAADTEAFF
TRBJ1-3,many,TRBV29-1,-,TGCAGCGTTGGACAGGTAGAAGGAAACACCATATATTTT,CSVGQVEGNTIYF
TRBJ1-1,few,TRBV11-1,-,TGTGCCAGCAGCTTATACACCCCGAACACTGAAGCTTTCTTT,CASSLYTPNTEAFF
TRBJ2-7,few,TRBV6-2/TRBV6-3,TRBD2,TGTGCCAGCAAGGGAATAGCGGGAGTATACGAGCAGTACTTC,CASKGIAGVYEQYF
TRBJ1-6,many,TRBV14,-,TGTGCCAGCAGCCAAGATGACAGCTATAATTCACCCCTCCACTTT,CASSQDDSYNSPLHF
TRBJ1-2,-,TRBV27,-,TGTGCCAGCAGGCCATCCGGTTCTAACTATGGCTACACCTTC,CASRPSGSNYGYTF
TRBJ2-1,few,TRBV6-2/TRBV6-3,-,TGTGCCAGCAGTTCCCATAGCGCGAGCTCCTACAATGAGCAGTTCTTC,CASSSHSASSYNEQFF
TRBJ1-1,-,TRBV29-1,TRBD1,TGCAGCGTCCCGAGGACAGGGATCACTGAAGCTTTCTTT,CSVPRTGITEAFF
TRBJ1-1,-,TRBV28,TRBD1,TGTGCCAGCAGTCTAGCGGGACAGGGGAACACTGAAGCTTTCTTT,CASSLAGQGNTEAFF
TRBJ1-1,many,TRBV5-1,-,TGCGCCAGCAGCGGGGGCGTCACTGAAGCTTTCTTT,CASSGGVTEAFF
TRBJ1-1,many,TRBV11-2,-,TGTGCCAGCACGATGCGGGGAGACAGGACTGAAGCTTTCTTT,CASTMRGDRTEAFF
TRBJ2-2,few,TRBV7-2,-,TGTGCCAGCAGCTCGGGACCAGAAAACACCGGGGAGCTGTTTTTT,CASSSGPENTGELFF
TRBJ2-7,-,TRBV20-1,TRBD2,TGCAGTGCTAGCCTAGCGGGAGGGTACGAGCAGTACTTC,CSASLAGGYEQYF
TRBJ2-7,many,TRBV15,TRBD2,TGTGCCACCAGCTTTAGCGGGGGCTCCTACGAGCAGTACTTC,CATSFSGGSYEQYF
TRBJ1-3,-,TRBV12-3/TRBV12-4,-,TGTGCCAGCAGTCCTCCTGGGCGGCATCATTCTGGAAACACCATATATTTT,CASSPPGRHHSGNTIYF
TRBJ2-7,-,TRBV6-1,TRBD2,TGTGCCAGCAGGGGGACTAGCGCTTCCTACGAGCAGTACTTC,CASRGTSASYEQYF
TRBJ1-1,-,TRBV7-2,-,TGTGCCAGCAGCCCCAGGACATCGAACACTGAAGCTTTCTTT,CASSPRTSNTEAFF
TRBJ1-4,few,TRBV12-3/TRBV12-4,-,TGTGCCAGCAGTCGTGAGACCGTTCGTACTAATGAAAAACTGTTTTTT,CASSRETVRTNEKLFF
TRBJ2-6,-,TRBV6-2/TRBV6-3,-,TGTGCCACCGGCGCCTCTGGGGCCAACGTCCTGACTTTC,CATGASGANVLTF
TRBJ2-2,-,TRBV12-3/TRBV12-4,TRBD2,TGTGCCAGCACCCCGGGGAGGGCCAACACCGGGGAGCTGTTTTTT,CASTPGRANTGELFF
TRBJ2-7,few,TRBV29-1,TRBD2,TGCAGCGTGGGGACTAGCGGGGAGCCGCGGTACTTC,CSVGTSGEPRYF
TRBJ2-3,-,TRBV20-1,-,TGCAGTGCCCGGCGGGGTTATGGCACAGATACGCAGTATTTT,CSARRGYGTDTQYF
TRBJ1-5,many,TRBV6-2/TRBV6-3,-,TGTGCCAGCAGTCAGAATATGATCCCCCAGCATTTT,CASSQNMIPQHF
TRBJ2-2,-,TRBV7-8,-,TGTGCCAGCAGCTCGGACAAAAGCTTCCGTCGGAACACCGGGGAGCTGTTTTTT,CASSSDKSFRRNTGELFF
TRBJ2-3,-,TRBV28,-,TGTGCCAGCAGCACGGACGGAAGCACAGATACGCAGTATTTT,CASSTDGSTDTQYF
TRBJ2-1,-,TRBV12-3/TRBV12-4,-,TGTGCCAGCAGTTTATACAATGGGCAGTTCTTC,CASSLYNGQFF
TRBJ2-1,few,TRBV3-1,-,TGTGCCAGCAGCCAGGACGCCCGGCCCAATGAGCAGTTCTTC,CASSQDARPNEQFF
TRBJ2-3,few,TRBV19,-,TGTGCCAGTAGCGGGGGATCCTACACAGATACGCAGTATTTT,CASSGGSYTDTQYF
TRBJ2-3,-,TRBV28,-,TGTGCCAGCAGTTTACTCGATACGCATTATTTT,CASSLLDTHYF